This section outlines one T cell receptor (beta chain) sequence together with its context. Its antigen specificity is not known. Per-base qualities were not stored, and no clone one base away is much larger. The trial excluded patients who had a history of autoimmune disease or were on systemic immunosuppression. Peripheral blood for TCR sequencing was collected from all dose cohorts at baseline, on cycle 4 day 1, and on cycle 7 day 1. The samples were taken from a phase I, first-in-human, multicenter, open-label dose-escalation trial of ivuxolimab. Adults with locally advanced or metastatic melanoma, renal cell carcinoma, hepatocellular carcinoma or head and neck squamous cell carcinoma were enrolled in the trial. Before TCR sequencing, CD4+ T cells and CD8+ T cells were sorted from peripheral blood as separate populations. The CDR3 sequence holds 15 residues, the cysteine and phenylalanine included. Just CDR3 DNA is preserved here, 45 bases in frame from base 1. Trimming accounts for 3 bases at V and 0 bases at J, while the number of junction bases matched to no gene is 4. CDR1 and CDR2 (SGHAT, FQNNGV) derive from the germline V gene.

For sequencing of the TCRbeta CDR3 region, genomic DNA was extracted from the sorted cells. The immunoSEQ Assay was used for sequencing of TCRbeta CDR3 regions. The table was pulled from immuneACCESS by TCRdb, which kept in-frame rearrangements only. Such tables lose some clones; where checked, under half of the loss comes from unresolved V genes, and the rest has no known cause. In all, the sample holds about 52,000 clones, and approximately 86% of those were seen once. The top ten clonotypes cover roughly 13% of the sample. The source of the sample is a study of OX40 agonist ivuxolimab in advanced cancers. General notes on the study: Ivuxolimab was an agonistic, fully human IgG2 monoclonal antibody directed against OX40 (CD134), a costimulatory receptor. In the dose-escalation cohort, approximately 82% of patients were male, and the mean age was about 55 years, with a range of about 23 to 90. Peripheral TCRbeta sequencing aimed to test whether ivuxolimab altered TCR sequence diversity and caused clonal T-cell expansion. Among the 50 to 55 dose-escalation patients, about 20 had hepatocellular carcinoma, roughly 15 melanoma, 9 renal cell carcinoma and 9 head and neck cancer. The paper describes the monotherapy dose-escalation part (N ≈ 52 patients) of the phase I trial of ivuxolimab. Three dose-escalation patients achieved partial responses, one with hepatocellular carcinoma and two with cutaneous melanoma. Intravenous ivuxolimab was administered to patients every 2 weeks at six dose levels: 0.01, 0.1, 0.3, 1.5, 3 and 10 mg/kg. Patients were allowed to have had prior anti-PD-1, anti-PD-L1 or anti-CTLA-4 therapy, and approximately 37% of the dose-escalation patients had been treated with checkpoint inhibitors.

What the work shows at the level of the full study, not this receptor alone: Low levels of normalized T-cell clonal expansion were also seen in some patients who did not respond. Antigen specificity was not determined for the clonally expanded peripheral T cells. In the 0.1-3.0 mg/kg groups, partial responders were among the patients with the lowest normalized peripheral clonal expansion, particularly in CD8+ T cells. After ivuxolimab, CD8+ T cells had more expanded clones than CD4+ T cells on average. Clonal expansion of both CD4+ and CD8+ blood T cells was observed from baseline to week 6 at doses 0.1 to 3.0 mg/kg.

This TCR derives from an adult with an advanced solid tumor such as melanoma, head and neck, liver or kidney cancer. The chain couples TRBV11-2 to TRBJ1-1; TRBD1 fits 7 bases in the junction. Sequencing used CD4+ or CD8+ T cells sorted from blood, obtained in a trial of the OX40 agonist ivuxolimab. The nucleotides are TGTGCCAGCAGCTTGGAGGGACAGATGAACACTGAAGCTTTCTTT. The translation is CASSLEGQMNTEAFF.